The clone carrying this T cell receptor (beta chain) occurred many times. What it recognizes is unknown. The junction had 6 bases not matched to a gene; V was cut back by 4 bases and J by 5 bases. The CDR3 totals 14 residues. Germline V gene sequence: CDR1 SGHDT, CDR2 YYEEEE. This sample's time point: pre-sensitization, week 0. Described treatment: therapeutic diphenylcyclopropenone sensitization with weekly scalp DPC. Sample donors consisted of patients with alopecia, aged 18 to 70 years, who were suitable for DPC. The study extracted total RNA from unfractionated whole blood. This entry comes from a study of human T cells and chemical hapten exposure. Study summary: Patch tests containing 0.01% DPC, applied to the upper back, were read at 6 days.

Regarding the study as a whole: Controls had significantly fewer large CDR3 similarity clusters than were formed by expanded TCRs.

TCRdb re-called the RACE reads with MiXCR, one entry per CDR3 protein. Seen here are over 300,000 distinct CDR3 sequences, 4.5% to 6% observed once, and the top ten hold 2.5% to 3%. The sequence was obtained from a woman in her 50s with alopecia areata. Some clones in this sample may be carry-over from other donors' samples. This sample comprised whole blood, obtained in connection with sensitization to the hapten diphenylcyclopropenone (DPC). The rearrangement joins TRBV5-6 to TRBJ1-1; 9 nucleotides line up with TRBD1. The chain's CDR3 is CASSGQGSRTEAFF. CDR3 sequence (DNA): TGTGCCAGCAGCGGACAGGGGTCGAGAACTGAAGCTTTCTTT.